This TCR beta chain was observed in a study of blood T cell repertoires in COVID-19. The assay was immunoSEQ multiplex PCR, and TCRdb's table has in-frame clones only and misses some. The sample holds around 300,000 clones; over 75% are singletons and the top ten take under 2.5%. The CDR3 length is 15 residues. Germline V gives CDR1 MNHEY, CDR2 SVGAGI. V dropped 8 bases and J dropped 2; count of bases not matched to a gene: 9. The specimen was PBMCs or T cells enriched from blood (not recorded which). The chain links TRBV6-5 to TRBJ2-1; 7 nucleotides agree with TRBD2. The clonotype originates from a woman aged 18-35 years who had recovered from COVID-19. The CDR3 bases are TGTGCCAGCCAAGTGGTCGGGACTACCTACAATGAGCAGTTCTTC. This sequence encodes CASQVVGTTYNEQFF.